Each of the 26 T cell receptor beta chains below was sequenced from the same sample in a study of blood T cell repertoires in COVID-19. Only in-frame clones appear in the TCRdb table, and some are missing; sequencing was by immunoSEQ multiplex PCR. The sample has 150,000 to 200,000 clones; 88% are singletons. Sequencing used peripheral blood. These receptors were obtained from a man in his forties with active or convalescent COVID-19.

CDR3 protein: CAIHDRKAFF. In nucleotides, the CDR3 is TGTGCCATCCATGACAGGAAAGCTTTCTTT. The rearrangement links TRBV28 to TRBJ1-1, with TRBD1 as a possible D gene (6 bases). V was trimmed by 10 bases and J by 9 bases, leaving 12 bases between them. Per the germline V gene, CDR1 is MDHEN and CDR2 is SYDVKM. This CDR3 is built from 10 residues.

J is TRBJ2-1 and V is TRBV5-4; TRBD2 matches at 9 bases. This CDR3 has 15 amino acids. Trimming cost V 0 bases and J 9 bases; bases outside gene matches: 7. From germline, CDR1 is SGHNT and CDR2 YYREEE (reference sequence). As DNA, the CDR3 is TGTGCCAGCAGCTTGGCGGTTAGCGGGAGCGGTGAGCAGTTCTTC. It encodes CASSLAVSGSGEQFF.

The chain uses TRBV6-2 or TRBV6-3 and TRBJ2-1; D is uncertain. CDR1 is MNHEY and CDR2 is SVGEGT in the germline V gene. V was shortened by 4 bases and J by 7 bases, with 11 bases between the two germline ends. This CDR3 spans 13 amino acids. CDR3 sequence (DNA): TGTGCCAGCAGTTTTGAGGTTTATAATGAGCAGTTCTTC. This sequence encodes CASSFEVYNEQFF.

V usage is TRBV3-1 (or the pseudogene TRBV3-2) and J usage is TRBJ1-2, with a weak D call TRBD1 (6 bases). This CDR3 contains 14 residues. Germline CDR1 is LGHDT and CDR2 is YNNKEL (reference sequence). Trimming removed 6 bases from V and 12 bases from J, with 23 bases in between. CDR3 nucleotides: TGTGCCAGCAGAGAAGAAGGACAGCTCGGGGAAAACACCTTC. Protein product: CASREEGQLGENTF.

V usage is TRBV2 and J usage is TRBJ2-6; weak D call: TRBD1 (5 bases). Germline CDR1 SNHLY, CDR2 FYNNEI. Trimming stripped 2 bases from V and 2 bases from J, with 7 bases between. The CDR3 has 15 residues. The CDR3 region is CASSELRAGANVLTF. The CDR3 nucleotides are TGTGCCAGCAGTGAACTCAGGGCTGGGGCCAACGTCCTGACTTTC.

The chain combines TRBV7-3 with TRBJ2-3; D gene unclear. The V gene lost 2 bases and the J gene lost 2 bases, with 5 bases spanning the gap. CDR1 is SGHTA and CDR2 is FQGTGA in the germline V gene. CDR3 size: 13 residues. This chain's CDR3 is CASSLAYTDTQYF. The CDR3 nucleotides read TGTGCCAGCAGCTTAGCCTACACAGATACGCAGTATTTT.

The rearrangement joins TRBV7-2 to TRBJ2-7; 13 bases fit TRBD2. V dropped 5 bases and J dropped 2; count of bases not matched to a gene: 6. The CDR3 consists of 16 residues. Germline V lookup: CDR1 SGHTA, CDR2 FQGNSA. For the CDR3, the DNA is TGTGCCAGCAGCCCAGGACTAGCGGGGGTGACCTACGAGCAGTACTTC. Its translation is CASSPGLAGVTYEQYF.

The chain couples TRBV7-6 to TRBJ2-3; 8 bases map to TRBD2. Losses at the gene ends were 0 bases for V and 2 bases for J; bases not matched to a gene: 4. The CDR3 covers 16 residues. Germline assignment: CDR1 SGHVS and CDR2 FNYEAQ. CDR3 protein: CASSLATSDPTDTQYF. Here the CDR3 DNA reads TGTGCCAGCAGCTTAGCGACTAGCGATCCCACAGATACGCAGTATTTT.

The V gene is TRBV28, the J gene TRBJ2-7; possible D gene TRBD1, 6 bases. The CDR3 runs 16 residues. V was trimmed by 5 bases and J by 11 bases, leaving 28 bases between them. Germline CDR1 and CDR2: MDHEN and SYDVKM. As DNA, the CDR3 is TGTGCCAGCAGTATTAGGACAGAAAGATTACTACGAGGGGAGTACTTC. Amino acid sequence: CASSIRTERLLRGEYF.

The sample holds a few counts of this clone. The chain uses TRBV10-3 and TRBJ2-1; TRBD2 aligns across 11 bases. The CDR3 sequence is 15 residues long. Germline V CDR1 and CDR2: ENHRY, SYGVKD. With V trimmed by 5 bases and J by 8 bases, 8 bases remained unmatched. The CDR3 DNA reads TGTGCCATCAGTAAACTAGCGGGAGAAGTCTATGAGCAGTTCTTC. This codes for CAISKLAGEVYEQFF.

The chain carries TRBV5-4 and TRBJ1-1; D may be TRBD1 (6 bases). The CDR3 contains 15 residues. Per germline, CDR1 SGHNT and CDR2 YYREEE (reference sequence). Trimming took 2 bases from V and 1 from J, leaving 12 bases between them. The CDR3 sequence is CASSFGGAANTEAFF. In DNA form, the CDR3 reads TGTGCCAGCAGCTTCGGGGGGGCGGCGAACACTGAAGCTTTCTTT.

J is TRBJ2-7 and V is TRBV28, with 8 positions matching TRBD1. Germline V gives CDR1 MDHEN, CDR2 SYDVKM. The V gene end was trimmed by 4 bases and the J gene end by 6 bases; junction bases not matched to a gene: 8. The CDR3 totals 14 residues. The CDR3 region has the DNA TGTGCCAGCAGTTCCCATCGGCAGGGGGCCGAGCAGTACTTC. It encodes CASSSHRQGAEQYF.

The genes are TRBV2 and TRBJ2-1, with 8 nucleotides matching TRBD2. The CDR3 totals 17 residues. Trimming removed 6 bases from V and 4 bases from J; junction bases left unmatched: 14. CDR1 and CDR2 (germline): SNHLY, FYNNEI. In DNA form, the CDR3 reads TGTGCCAGCAGCTACCAAATGGGTACTAGCGGTTACAATGAGCAGTTCTTC. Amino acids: CASSYQMGTSGYNEQFF.

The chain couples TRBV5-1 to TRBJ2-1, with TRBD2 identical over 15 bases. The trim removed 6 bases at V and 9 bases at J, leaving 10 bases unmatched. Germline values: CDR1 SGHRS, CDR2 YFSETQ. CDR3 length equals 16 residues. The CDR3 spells CASTGLAGGSRGEQFF. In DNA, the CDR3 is TGCGCCAGCACCGGACTAGCGGGGGGGTCAAGAGGTGAGCAGTTCTTC.

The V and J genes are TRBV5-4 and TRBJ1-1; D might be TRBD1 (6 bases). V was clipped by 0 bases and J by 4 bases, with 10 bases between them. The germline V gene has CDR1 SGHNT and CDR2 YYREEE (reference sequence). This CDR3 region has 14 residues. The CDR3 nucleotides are TGTGCCAGCAGCTTGGACAGGGTGGGCACTGAAGCTTTCTTT. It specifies CASSLDRVGTEAFF.

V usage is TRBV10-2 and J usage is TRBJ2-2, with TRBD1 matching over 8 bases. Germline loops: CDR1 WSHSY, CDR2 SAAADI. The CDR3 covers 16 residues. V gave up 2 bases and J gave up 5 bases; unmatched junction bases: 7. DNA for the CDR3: TGCGCCAGCAGTGAGGAGGGGACAGGAGCTACCGGGGAGCTGTTTTTT. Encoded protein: CASSEEGTGATGELFF.

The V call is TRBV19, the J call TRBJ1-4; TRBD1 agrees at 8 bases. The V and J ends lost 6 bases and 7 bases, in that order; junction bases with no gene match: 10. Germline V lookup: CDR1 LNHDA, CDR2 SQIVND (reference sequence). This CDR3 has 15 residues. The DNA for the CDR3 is TGTGCCAGTAGACCGCGTGGACAGGGAATTGAAAAACTGTTTTTT. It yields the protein CASRPRGQGIEKLFF.

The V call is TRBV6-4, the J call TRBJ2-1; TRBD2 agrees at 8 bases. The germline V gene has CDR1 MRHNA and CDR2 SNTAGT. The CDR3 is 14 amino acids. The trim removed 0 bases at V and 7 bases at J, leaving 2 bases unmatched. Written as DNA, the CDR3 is TGTGCCAGCAGTGACTCATTAGCGGGGAATGAGCAGTTCTTC. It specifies CASSDSLAGNEQFF.

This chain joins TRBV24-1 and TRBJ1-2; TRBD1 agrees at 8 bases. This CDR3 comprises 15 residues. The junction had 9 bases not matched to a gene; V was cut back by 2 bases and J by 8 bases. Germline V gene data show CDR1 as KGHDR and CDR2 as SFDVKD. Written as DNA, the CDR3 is TGTGCCACCAGTGATTCTCGGCAGGGGGCTCAGGGCTACACCTTC. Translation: CATSDSRQGAQGYTF.

CDR3 nucleotides: TGTGCCAGCAGTTATTTTGGCGGGACGGTAGATACGCAGTATTTT. This encodes CASSYFGGTVDTQYF. This chain connects TRBV6-2 or TRBV6-3 to TRBJ2-3; a possible D gene is TRBD2 (6 bases). The V gene lost 3 bases and the J gene lost 5 bases, with 15 bases spanning the gap. CDR1 and CDR2 from the germline V gene are MNHEY and SVGEGT. The CDR3 is 15 residues long.

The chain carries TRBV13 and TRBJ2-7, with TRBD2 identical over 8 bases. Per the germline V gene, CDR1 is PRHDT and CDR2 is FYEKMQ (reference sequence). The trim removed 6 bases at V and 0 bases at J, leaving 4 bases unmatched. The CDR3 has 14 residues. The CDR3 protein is CASRRSGSSYEQYF. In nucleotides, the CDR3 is TGTGCCAGCAGGCGAAGCGGGAGCTCCTACGAGCAGTACTTC.

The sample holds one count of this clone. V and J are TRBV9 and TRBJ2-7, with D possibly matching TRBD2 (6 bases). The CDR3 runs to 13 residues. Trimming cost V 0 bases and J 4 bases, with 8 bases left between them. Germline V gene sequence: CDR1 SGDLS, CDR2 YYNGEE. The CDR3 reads CASSVEAGYEQYF. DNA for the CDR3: TGTGCCAGCAGCGTAGAGGCGGGGTACGAGCAGTACTTC.

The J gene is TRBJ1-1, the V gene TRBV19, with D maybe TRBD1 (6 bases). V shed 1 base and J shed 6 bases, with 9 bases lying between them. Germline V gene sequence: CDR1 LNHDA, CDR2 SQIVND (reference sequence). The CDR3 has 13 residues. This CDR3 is CASSIAGHSEAFF. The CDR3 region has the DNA TGTGCCAGTAGTATAGCGGGACACTCTGAAGCTTTCTTT. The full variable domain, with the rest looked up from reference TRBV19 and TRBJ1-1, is DGGITQSPKYLFRKEGQNVTLSCEQNLNHDAMYWYRQDPGQGLRLIYYSQIVNDFQKGDIAEGYSVSREKKESFPLTVTSAQKNPTAFYLCASSIAGHSEAFFGQGTRLTVV.

This CDR3 reads CASSDTGDPYGYTF. Written as DNA, the CDR3 is TGCGCCAGCAGCGACACAGGGGACCCCTATGGCTACACCTTC. The genes are TRBV5-1 and TRBJ1-2, with TRBD1 matching 7 bases. Germline CDR1 and CDR2: SGHRS and YFSETQ. After removal of 4 bases from V and 4 bases from J, the junction contained 7 bases not matched to a gene. The CDR3 sequence is 14 residues long.

This chain's CDR3 is CASSPGVAGYNEQFF. CDR3 in DNA: TGCGCCAGCAGCCCCGGGGTAGCCGGCTACAATGAGCAGTTCTTC. The gene calls are TRBV5-1 and TRBJ2-1, with D possibly being TRBD2 (5 bases). Looked up from germline, CDR1 is SGHRS and CDR2 is YFSETQ. The CDR3 spans 15 residues. Trimming stripped 4 bases from V and 3 bases from J, with 14 bases between. Drawing the rest from reference TRBV5-1 and TRBJ2-1, the complete variable domain is KAGVTQTPRYLIKTRGQQVTLSCSPISGHRSVSWYQQTPGQGLQFLFEYFSETQRNKGNFPGRFSGRQFSNSRSEMNVSTLELGDSALYLCASSPGVAGYNEQFFGPGTRLTVL.

The CDR3 spells CASYGLAGETKNTGELFF. DNA of the CDR3: TGTGCCTCTTACGGACTAGCGGGAGAGACGAAGAACACCGGGGAGCTGTTTTTT. The chain has TRBV10-3 and TRBJ2-2, with 13 bases identical to TRBD2. The CDR3 is 18 residues long. The V and J ends lost 11 bases and 1 base, in that order; junction bases with no gene match: 13. The germline gives CDR1 ENHRY, CDR2 SYGVKD.